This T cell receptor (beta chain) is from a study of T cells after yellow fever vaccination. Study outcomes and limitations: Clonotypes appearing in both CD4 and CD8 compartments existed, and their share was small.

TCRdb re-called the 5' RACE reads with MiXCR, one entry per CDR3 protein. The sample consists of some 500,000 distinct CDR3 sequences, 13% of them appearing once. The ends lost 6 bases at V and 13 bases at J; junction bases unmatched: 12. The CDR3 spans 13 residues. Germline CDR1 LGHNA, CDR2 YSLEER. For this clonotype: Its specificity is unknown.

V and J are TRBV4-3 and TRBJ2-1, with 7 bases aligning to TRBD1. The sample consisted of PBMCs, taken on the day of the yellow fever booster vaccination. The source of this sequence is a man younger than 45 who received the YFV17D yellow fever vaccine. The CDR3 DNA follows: TGCGCCAGCAGTAAAAACCAGGGGGACAGCCAGTTCTTC. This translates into CASSKNQGDSQFF.